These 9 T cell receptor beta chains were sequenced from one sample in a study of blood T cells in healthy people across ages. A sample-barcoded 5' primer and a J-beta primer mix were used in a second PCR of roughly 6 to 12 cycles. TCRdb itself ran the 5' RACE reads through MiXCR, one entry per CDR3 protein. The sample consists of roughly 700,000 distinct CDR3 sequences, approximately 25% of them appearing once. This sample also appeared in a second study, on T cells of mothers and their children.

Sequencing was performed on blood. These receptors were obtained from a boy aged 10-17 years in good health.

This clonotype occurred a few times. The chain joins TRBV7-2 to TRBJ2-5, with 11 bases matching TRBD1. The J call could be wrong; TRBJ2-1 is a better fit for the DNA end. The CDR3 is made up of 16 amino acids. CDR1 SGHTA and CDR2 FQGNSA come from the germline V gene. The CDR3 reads CASSIGQGAGLNEQFF. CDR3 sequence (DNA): TGTGCCAGCAGCATAGGACAGGGGGCTGGTTTGAATGAGCAGTTCTTC.

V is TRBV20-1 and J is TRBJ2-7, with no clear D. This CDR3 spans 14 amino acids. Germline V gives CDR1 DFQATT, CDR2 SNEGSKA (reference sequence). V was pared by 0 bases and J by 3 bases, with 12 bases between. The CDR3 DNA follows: TGCAGTGCTAGAGATTTAAACGGGCACTACGAGCAGTACTTC. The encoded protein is CSARDLNGHYEQYF.

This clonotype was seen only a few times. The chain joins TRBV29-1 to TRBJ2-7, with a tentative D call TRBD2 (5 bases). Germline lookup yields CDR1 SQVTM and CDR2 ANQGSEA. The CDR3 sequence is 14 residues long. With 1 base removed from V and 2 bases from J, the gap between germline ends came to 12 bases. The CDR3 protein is CSVEASGVPYEQYF. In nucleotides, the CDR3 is TGCAGCGTTGAAGCGTCCGGGGTACCCTACGAGCAGTACTTC.

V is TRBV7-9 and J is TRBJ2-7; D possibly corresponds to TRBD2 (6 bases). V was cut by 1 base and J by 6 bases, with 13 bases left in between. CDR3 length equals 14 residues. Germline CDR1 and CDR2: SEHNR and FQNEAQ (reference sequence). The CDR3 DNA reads TGTGCCAGCAGCTTAGACGGGAGTCTCGTCGAGCAGTACTTC. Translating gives CASSLDGSLVEQYF.

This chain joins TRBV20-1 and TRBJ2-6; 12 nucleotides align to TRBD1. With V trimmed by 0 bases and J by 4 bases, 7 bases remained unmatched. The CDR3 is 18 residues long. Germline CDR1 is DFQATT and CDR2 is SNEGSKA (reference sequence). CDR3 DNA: TGCAGTGCTAGAGAGGGGACAGGGGGCTCAAGAGGGGCCAACGTCCTGACTTTC. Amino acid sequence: CSAREGTGGSRGANVLTF.

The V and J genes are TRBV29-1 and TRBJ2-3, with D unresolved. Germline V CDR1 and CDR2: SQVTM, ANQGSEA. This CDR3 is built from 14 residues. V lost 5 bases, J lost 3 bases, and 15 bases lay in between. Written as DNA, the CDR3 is TGCAGCGTTAAGGAACCCTACACAACAGATACGCAGTATTTT. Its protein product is CSVKEPYTTDTQYF.

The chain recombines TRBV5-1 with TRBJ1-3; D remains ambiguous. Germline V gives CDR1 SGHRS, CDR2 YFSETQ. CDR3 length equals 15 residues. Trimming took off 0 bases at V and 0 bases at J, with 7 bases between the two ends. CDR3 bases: TGCGCCAGCAGCTTGGCCGTTGGCTCTGGAAACACCATATATTTT. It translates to CASSLAVGSGNTIYF.

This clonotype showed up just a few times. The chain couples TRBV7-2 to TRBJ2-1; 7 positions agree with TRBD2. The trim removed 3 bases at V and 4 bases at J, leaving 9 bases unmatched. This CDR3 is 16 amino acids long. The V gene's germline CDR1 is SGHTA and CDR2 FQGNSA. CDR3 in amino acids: CASSFESGRPYNEQFF. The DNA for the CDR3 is TGTGCCAGCAGCTTCGAGTCCGGGAGGCCTTACAATGAGCAGTTCTTC.

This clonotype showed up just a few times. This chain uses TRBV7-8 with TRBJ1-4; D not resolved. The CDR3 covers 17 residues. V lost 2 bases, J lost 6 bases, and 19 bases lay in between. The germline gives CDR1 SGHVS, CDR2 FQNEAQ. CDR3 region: CASSLFYRGNPDEKLFF. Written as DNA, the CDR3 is TGTGCCAGCAGCTTATTTTACCGGGGAAATCCGGATGAAAAACTGTTTTTT.